This T cell receptor (beta chain) was recorded in a study of cytomegalovirus exposure and HLA in healthy donors. Study-wide findings and caveats: Researchers reportedly found TCR beta sequences accurately predicted most subjects' HLA-A and HLA-B alleles. The study dropped some indistinguishable V segments, TRBV6-2 and TRBV6-3 among them. HLA alleles were associated with fewer than 20,000 TCR beta sequences in a later analysis at 0.05 false discovery rate. An analysis that came later showed most CMV-associated TCR beta chains appearing HLA-restricted.

Vbeta (60) and Jbeta (13) primers were used in the PCR. Produced via immunoSEQ multiplex PCR; TCRdb's table is partial and in-frame only. Among about 250,000 clones listed, roughly 73% were seen once. With respect to this clone: The target antigen is unknown.

This CDR3 spans 16 amino acids. The trim removed 2 bases at V and 7 bases at J, leaving 10 bases unmatched. Germline CDR1 MNHNY, CDR2 SVGAGI (reference sequence). Sequenced input: PBMCs. The chain carries TRBV6-6 and TRBJ2-1; 8 bases agree with TRBD2. The TCR originated in a boy younger than 18 in good health and CMV-seronegative. This CDR3 is CASSYPGGPIGNEQFF. The CDR3 region has the DNA TGTGCCAGCAGTTACCCGGGAGGGCCCATCGGAAATGAGCAGTTCTTC.